This T cell receptor (beta chain) was identified in a study of technical replicates of blood from a handful of donors. V trimming: 6 bases; J trimming: 9 bases; junction bases outside the gene matches: 15. This CDR3 has 16 amino acids. Per the germline V gene, CDR1 is SGHAT and CDR2 is FQNNGV. A single count supports this clone. Libraries were prepared by immunoSEQ multiplex PCR; TCRdb keeps only in-frame clonotypes and omits some of them. This sample yields 44,000 or so clones, of which 92% are seen a single time; around 4% belongs to the top ten. This clonotype was obtained from a human donor in good health. Some clones in this sample may be carry-over from other donors' samples. Sequencing was done on a sample of PBMCs. The gene calls are TRBV11-2 and TRBJ2-1, with 9 bases aligning to TRBD2. The CDR3 DNA follows: TGTGCCAGCAGGGTCCCCGGACTAGCGAAAGGCGGTGAGCAGTTCTTC. It translates to CASRVPGLAKGGEQFF.